The sequence of this TCR beta chain was determined in a study of T cell responses to AZD1222 COVID-19 vaccine. The data were produced by immunoSEQ multiplex PCR, yet TCRdb's version contains in-frame clones alone and is incomplete. The sample consists of some 120,000 clones, around 84% of them appearing once. This CDR3 spans 11 amino acids. CDR1 is SGDLS and CDR2 is YYNGEE in the germline V gene. Trimming took off 3 bases at V and 4 bases at J, with 4 bases between the two ends. Here the sequenced sample was peripheral blood, taken on day 0 of AZD1222 vaccination. The chain carries TRBV9 and TRBJ2-5; D uncertain. This clonotype was obtained from an adult in good health. CDR3 residues: CASSGGETQYF. For the CDR3, the DNA is TGTGCCAGCAGCGGGGGAGAGACCCAGTACTTC.